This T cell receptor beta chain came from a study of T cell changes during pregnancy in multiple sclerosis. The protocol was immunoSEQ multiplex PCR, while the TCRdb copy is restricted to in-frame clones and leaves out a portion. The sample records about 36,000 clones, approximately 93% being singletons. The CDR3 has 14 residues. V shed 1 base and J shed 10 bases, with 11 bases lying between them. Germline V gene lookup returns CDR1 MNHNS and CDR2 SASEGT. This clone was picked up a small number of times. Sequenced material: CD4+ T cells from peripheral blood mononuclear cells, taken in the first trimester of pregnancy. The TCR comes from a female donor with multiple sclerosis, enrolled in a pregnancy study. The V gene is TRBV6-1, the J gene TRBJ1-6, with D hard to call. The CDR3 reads CASSEVGVQSPLHF. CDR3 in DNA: TGTGCCAGCAGTGAAGTCGGGGTACAATCACCCCTCCACTTT.